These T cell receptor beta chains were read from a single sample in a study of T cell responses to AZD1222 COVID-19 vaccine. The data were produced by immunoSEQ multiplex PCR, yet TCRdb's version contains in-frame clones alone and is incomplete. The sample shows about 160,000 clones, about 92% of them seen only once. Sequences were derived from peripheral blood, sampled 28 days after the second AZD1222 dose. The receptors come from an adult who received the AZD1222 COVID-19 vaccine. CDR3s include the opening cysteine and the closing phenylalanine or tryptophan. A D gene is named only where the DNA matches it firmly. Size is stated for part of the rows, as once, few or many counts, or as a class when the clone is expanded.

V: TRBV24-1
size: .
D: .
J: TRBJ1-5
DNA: TGTGCCACCAGTGATTTTCGGGGCAATCAGCCCCAGCATTTT
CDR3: CATSDFRGNQPQHF

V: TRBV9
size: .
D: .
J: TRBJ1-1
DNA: TGTGCCAGCAGCTGGGACTACCAGAACACTGAAGCTTTCTTT
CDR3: CASSWDYQNTEAFF

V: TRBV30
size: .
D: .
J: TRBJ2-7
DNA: TGTGCCTGGAAAACAGCTTACGAGCAGTACTTC
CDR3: CAWKTAYEQYF

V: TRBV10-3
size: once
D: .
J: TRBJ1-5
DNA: TGTGCCACACGGTCGGGAGATAGCAATCAGCCCCAGCATTTT
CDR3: CATRSGDSNQPQHF

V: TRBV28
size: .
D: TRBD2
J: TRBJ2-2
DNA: TGTGCCAGCAGTGAAGGGACTATCCAAAACACCGGGGAGCTGTTTTTT
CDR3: CASSEGTIQNTGELFF

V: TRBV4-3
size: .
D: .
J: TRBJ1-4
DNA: TGCGCCAGCAGCCCCCAGGGAGGTTGGGGTGAAAAACTGTTTTTT
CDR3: CASSPQGGWGEKLFF

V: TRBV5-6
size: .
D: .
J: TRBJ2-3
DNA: TGTGCCAGCAGCTTTCTAGGAACAGATACGCAGTATTTT
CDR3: CASSFLGTDTQYF

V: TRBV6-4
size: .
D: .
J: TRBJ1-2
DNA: TGTGCCAGCAGTGACTGTCCCCCGAACTATGGCTACACCTTC
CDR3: CASSDCPPNYGYTF

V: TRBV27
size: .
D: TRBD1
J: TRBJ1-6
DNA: TGTGCCAGCAGTTTGACAGGGATTCGAAATTCACCCCTCCACTTT
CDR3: CASSLTGIRNSPLHF

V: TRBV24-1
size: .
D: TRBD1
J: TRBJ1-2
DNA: TGTGCCACCAGTGACCGCGGACAGGGGCACTATGGCTACACCTTC
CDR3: CATSDRGQGHYGYTF